Listed here are 30 T cell receptor beta chains from one sample, sequenced in a study of PD-L1 blockade in urothelial cancer. Assay: immunoSEQ multiplex PCR; the TCRdb copy retains only in-frame clones and omits some. The table shows 46,000 or so clones, with 87% occurring only once. Here the sequenced sample was PBMCs, taken around atezolizumab (anti-PD-L1) treatment. Receptors were obtained from a man in his sixties with urothelial cancer.

V gene TRBV5-1 combines with J gene TRBJ1-4; 7 bases match TRBD1. This CDR3 contains 15 residues. V dropped 0 bases and J dropped 4; count of bases not matched to a gene: 3. CDR1 is SGHRS, CDR2 YFSETQ, per germline. CDR3 bases: TGCGCCAGCAGCTTGGGAGGGGGCAATAATGAAAAACTGTTTTTT. This codes for CASSLGGGNNEKLFF.

The chain is built from TRBV7-3 and TRBJ2-3, with TRBD2 identical over 9 bases. Germline lookup yields CDR1 SGHTA and CDR2 FQGTGA. This CDR3 is built from 15 residues. V was pared by 5 bases and J by 2 bases, with 5 bases of the junction left unmatched. The CDR3: CASSRRGGTTDTQYF. The CDR3 nucleotides are TGTGCCAGCAGCCGGCGGGGGGGGACCACAGATACGCAGTATTTT.

CDR3: CASSRWGRGLFF. The CDR3 nucleotides read TGTGCCAGCAGCCGCTGGGGGAGGGGGCTGTTTTTT. This chain uses TRBV13 with TRBJ1-4; D is perhaps TRBD1 (6 bases). The CDR3 has 12 residues. V was cut by 5 bases and J by 14 bases, with 15 bases left in between. The germline V gene encodes CDR1 PRHDT and CDR2 FYEKMQ (reference sequence).

This chain links TRBV19 with TRBJ1-2; D call uncertain. Trimming cost V 6 bases and J 8 bases, with 16 bases left between them. Germline values: CDR1 LNHDA, CDR2 SQIVND (reference sequence). This CDR3 has 13 residues. CDR3 region: CASSQRGMGGYTF. The DNA of the CDR3 is TGTGCCAGTAGCCAACGAGGGATGGGGGGCTACACCTTC.

This clone was detected a few times. The rearrangement links TRBV9 to TRBJ1-6; maybe TRBD1 (6 bases). Germline-derived CDR1 and CDR2 are SGDLS and YYNGEE. Trimming cost V 3 bases and J 6 bases, with 19 bases left between them. This CDR3 is built from 17 residues. CDR3 region: CASSEMRQATFNSPLHF. CDR3 sequence (DNA): TGTGCCAGCAGCGAGATGAGACAGGCTACGTTTAATTCACCCCTCCACTTT.

The chain combines TRBV25-1 with TRBJ1-4, with D possibly being TRBD1 (6 bases). CDR1 and CDR2 from the germline V gene are MGHDK and SYGVNS. The germline V and J ends were trimmed by 2 bases and 8 bases, with 15 bases remaining between them. There are 15 residues in the CDR3. Here the CDR3 reads CASSEILGGREKLFF. The CDR3 region has the DNA TGTGCCAGCAGTGAAATTTTAGGGGGACGGGAAAAACTGTTTTTT.

This rearrangement joins TRBV28 to TRBJ1-5; D gene ambiguous. The CDR3 length is 14 residues. The germline CDR1 and CDR2 sequences are MDHEN and SYDVKM. V lost 2 bases and J 4 bases, leaving 9 bases between the germline ends. Here the CDR3 DNA reads TGTGCCAGCAGTTTAAGCGTTCGGAATCAGCCCCAGCATTTT. Protein: CASSLSVRNQPQHF. The variable domain in full, completed from reference TRBV28 and TRBJ1-5, reads DVKVTQSSRYLVKRTGEKVFLECVQDMDHENMFWYRQDPGLGLRLIYFSYDVKMKEKGDIPEGYSVSREKKERFSLILESASTNQTSMYLCASSLSVRNQPQHFGDGTRLSIL.

The chain recombines TRBV28 with TRBJ2-1, with 12 bases identical to TRBD2. V dropped 5 bases and J dropped 4; count of bases not matched to a gene: 6. Germline CDR1 MDHEN, CDR2 SYDVKM. The CDR3 consists of 16 residues. The CDR3 sequence: CASSLAGGRVYNEQFF. In nucleotides, the CDR3 is TGTGCCAGCAGTCTAGCGGGGGGGCGGGTTTACAATGAGCAGTTCTTC.

The chain carries TRBV11-2 and TRBJ1-2, with TRBD1 as a possible D gene (5 bases). Germline CDR1 and CDR2: SGHAT and FQNNGV. This CDR3 has 16 amino acids. V gave up 0 bases and J gave up 2 bases, with 13 bases separating them. The CDR3 DNA is TGTGCCAGCAGCTTAGATCGCGCCAGGGCGAACTATGGCTACACCTTC. Its protein is CASSLDRARANYGYTF.

The rearrangement uses TRBV5-1 and TRBJ1-2; the match to TRBD1 covers 10 bases. CDR1 and CDR2 from the germline V gene are SGHRS and YFSETQ. The J segment lost 3 bases and the V segment lost 0 bases, leaving 5 bases of the junction unmatched. CDR3 length: 16 amino acids. The CDR3 bases are TGCGCCAGCAGCTTGGCATCGGACAGGGGGGACTATGGCTACACCTTC. Translated, it gives CASSLASDRGDYGYTF.

This clone showed up just a few times. V is TRBV7-2 and J is TRBJ1-2, with 8 positions matching TRBD1. The junction had 4 bases not matched to a gene; V was cut back by 5 bases and J by 2 bases. This CDR3 is 14 amino acids long. Germline values: CDR1 SGHTA, CDR2 FQGNSA. CDR3 loop: CASSLGQGNYGYTF. The CDR3, as DNA: TGTGCCAGCAGCCTAGGACAGGGAAACTATGGCTACACCTTC.

The J gene is TRBJ1-3, the V gene TRBV9; D gene uncertain. V lost 4 bases and J lost 2, with 19 bases in between. CDR3 size: 17 residues. CDR1 is SGDLS, CDR2 YYNGEE, per germline. The CDR3 protein is CASSTSGGLGPGNTIYF. The CDR3 DNA is TGTGCCAGCAGCACTAGTGGAGGGCTAGGCCCTGGAAACACCATATATTTT.

This rearrangement joins TRBV30 to TRBJ1-2; TRBD1 aligns across 8 bases. Germline-derived CDR1 and CDR2 are GTSNPN and SVGIG (reference sequence). V lost 0 bases, J lost 5 bases, and 5 bases stayed unmatched. This CDR3 has 14 amino acids. The DNA for the CDR3 is TGTGCCTGGAGTGTCAGGGGGCGAGATTATGGCTACACCTTC. It specifies CAWSVRGRDYGYTF.

The gene calls are TRBV7-9 and TRBJ2-1; 8 nucleotides match TRBD1. CDR3 length: 16 amino acids. The V gene's germline CDR1 is SEHNR and CDR2 FQNEAQ (reference sequence). The J segment lost 4 bases and the V segment lost 4 bases, leaving 9 bases of the junction unmatched. CDR3 amino acids: CASSSSRNRGYNEQFF. CDR3 in DNA: TGTGCCAGCAGCTCATCCCGGAACAGGGGGTACAATGAGCAGTTCTTC.

J is TRBJ2-1 and V is TRBV10-1; 9 positions match TRBD1. The CDR3 runs 14 residues. Germline-derived CDR1 and CDR2 are WNHNN and SYGVQD (reference sequence). Trimming took 6 bases from V and 5 from J; bases not matched to a gene: 5. CDR3 sequence (DNA): TGCGCCAGCAGCGGGACAGGGCCAAACAATGAGCAGTTCTTC. Translation gives CASSGTGPNNEQFF.

The chain recombines TRBV5-4 with TRBJ1-1, with 8 bases lining up with TRBD1. The germline V gene has CDR1 SGHNT and CDR2 YYREEE (reference sequence). Trimming removed 0 bases from V and 2 bases from J; junction bases left unmatched: 6. CDR3 length: 16 amino acids. CDR3 DNA: TGTGCCAGCAGCTTGGGACAGGGGAGCGTAAACACTGAAGCTTTCTTT. This codes for CASSLGQGSVNTEAFF.

The genes are TRBV5-1 and TRBJ2-3, with a weak D call TRBD2 (6 bases). CDR3 size: 17 residues. The germline V gene encodes CDR1 SGHRS and CDR2 YFSETQ. V was trimmed by 0 bases and J by 6 bases, leaving 20 bases between them. The CDR3 reads CASSLAQGLTRPDTQYF. CDR3 in DNA: TGCGCCAGCAGCTTGGCCCAAGGACTAACAAGGCCGGATACGCAGTATTTT.

The rearrangement uses TRBV9 and TRBJ2-3; 7 nucleotides align to TRBD1. Germline-derived CDR1 and CDR2 are SGDLS and YYNGEE. Trimming took 3 bases from V and 2 from J; bases not matched to a gene: 9. The CDR3 sequence is 16 residues long. CDR3 region: CASSAPGTDNTDTQYF. DNA of the CDR3: TGTGCCAGCAGCGCCCCTGGGACAGATAACACAGATACGCAGTATTTT.

The chain combines TRBV2 with TRBJ1-1, with 7 positions matching TRBD1. V was clipped by 6 bases and J by 0 bases; unmatched bases: 1. In germline, CDR1 is SNHLY, CDR2 FYNNEI. CDR3 length: 13 amino acids. In DNA form, the CDR3 reads TGTGCCAGCAGGACAGGGTTGAACACTGAAGCTTTCTTT. As protein: CASRTGLNTEAFF.

The chain employs TRBV6-1 and TRBJ1-1, with D hard to call. The germline V and J ends were trimmed by 1 base and 9 bases, with 9 bases remaining between them. The CDR3 spans 12 residues. Germline V gives CDR1 MNHNS, CDR2 SASEGT. Here the CDR3 reads CASSEETAQAFF. CDR3 bases: TGTGCCAGCAGTGAAGAAACAGCCCAAGCTTTCTTT.

The CDR3 nucleotides are TGTGCCAGCAAACAGGGTGTCTACGAGCAGTACTTC. Translated, it gives CASKQGVYEQYF. This chain uses TRBV6-1 with TRBJ2-7, with a tentative D call TRBD1 (6 bases). Germline V gene lookup returns CDR1 MNHNS and CDR2 SASEGT. The ends were cut back, 7 bases at V and 3 bases at J, with 10 bases in the middle. The CDR3 length is 12 residues.

The chain recombines TRBV7-2 with TRBJ2-6, with TRBD1 matching over 8 bases. Germline CDR1 is SGHTA and CDR2 is FQGNSA. This CDR3 comprises 16 residues. J gave up 4 bases and V 5 bases, and 7 bases lay outside the gene matches. Here the CDR3 reads CASSGQGVAGANVLTF. The CDR3 DNA reads TGTGCCAGCAGCGGACAGGGAGTAGCGGGGGCCAACGTCCTGACTTTC.

V and J are TRBV5-5 and TRBJ2-2, with D perhaps TRBD1 (5 bases). The CDR3 has 14 residues. Trimming removed 3 bases from V and 1 base from J, with 7 bases in between. Germline V gives CDR1 SGHKS, CDR2 YYEKEE (reference sequence). This chain's CDR3 is CASSSQGNTGELFF. CDR3 DNA: TGTGCCAGCAGCTCGCAGGGGAACACCGGGGAGCTGTTTTTT.

The chain carries TRBV7-9 and TRBJ2-5; 8 bases are shared with TRBD2. Trimming cost V 2 bases and J 4 bases; bases outside gene matches: 6. The CDR3 consists of 15 residues. Germline V gives CDR1 SEHNR, CDR2 FQNEAQ (reference sequence). The CDR3 bases are TGTGCCAGCAGCTTAAACGGGGGGGCCAGAGAGACCCAGTACTTC. It encodes CASSLNGGARETQYF.

This clone has only one observation. The chain employs TRBV5-8 and TRBJ1-6, with D possibly TRBD1 on 5 matching bases. Germline assignment: CDR1 SGHTS and CDR2 YDEGEE. Between the trimmed V and J ends, which lost 4 bases and 9 bases, there was a span of 17 bases. This CDR3 region has 15 residues. Written as DNA, the CDR3 is TGTGCCAGCAGCACGGGGGAGGTGGAGAGTTCACCCCTCCACTTT. Protein product: CASSTGEVESSPLHF. Supplemented by reference TRBV5-8 and TRBJ1-6, the full variable domain reads EAGVTQSPTHLIKTRGQQATLRCSPISGHTSVYWYQQALGLGLQFLLWYDEGEERNRGNFPPRFSGRQFPNYSSELNVNALELEDSALYLCASSTGEVESSPLHFGNGTRLTVT.

The V call is TRBV29-1, the J call TRBJ2-5; 10 bases align to TRBD1. Germline V gives CDR1 SQVTM, CDR2 ANQGSEA. J was trimmed by 5 bases and V by 3 bases; bases with no gene match: 6. The CDR3 contains 14 residues. In DNA, the CDR3 is TGCAGCGTTGACCCGGGACAGGGGATGGAGACCCAGTACTTC. Protein product: CSVDPGQGMETQYF. The entire variable domain, with the rest obtained from reference TRBV29-1 and TRBJ2-5, is as follows: SAVISQKPSRDICQRGTSLTIQCQVDSQVTMMFWYRQQPGQSLTLIATANQGSEATYESGFVIDKFPISRPNLTFSTLTVSNMSPEDSSIYLCSVDPGQGMETQYFGPGTRLLVL.

This clone appeared once. The genes are TRBV29-1 and TRBJ1-2; 8 bases are shared with TRBD1. The V and J ends lost 6 bases and 3 bases, in that order; junction bases with no gene match: 3. The V gene's germline CDR1 is SQVTM and CDR2 ANQGSEA. The CDR3 loop spans 12 amino acids. CDR3 sequence reads: CSVLQGDYGYTF. CDR3 nucleotide sequence: TGCAGCGTGCTACAGGGGGACTATGGCTACACCTTC.

CDR3 region: CASSQDIAPGTDTQYF. The CDR3 nucleotides are TGCGCCAGCAGCCAAGATATCGCACCGGGGACAGATACGCAGTATTTT. The gene calls are TRBV4-1 and TRBJ2-3; possibly TRBD2 for D (5 bases). Germline assignment: CDR1 MGHRA and CDR2 YSYEKL. V was clipped by 0 bases and J by 3 bases, with 13 bases between them. The CDR3 totals 16 residues.

This clone has a single count. The V and J genes are TRBV13 and TRBJ2-5; 7 bases are shared with TRBD1. The germline V gene has CDR1 PRHDT and CDR2 FYEKMQ (reference sequence). V shed 5 bases, J shed 5 bases, and the junction held 5 bases outside the gene matches. The CDR3 spans 13 residues. The CDR3 DNA reads TGTGCCAGCAGCCAAACAGGGGTGGAGACCCAGTACTTC. Amino acids: CASSQTGVETQYF.

This clone was counted a few times. The chain has TRBV4-1 and TRBJ1-5; unclear D gene. The CDR3 consists of 15 residues. V lost 1 base to trimming and J lost 1 base, with 8 bases between them. Germline CDR1 reads MGHRA; CDR2 reads YSYEKL. The CDR3 nucleotides read TGCGCCAGCAGCCAAGCCGCTATGAGCAATCAGCCCCAGCATTTT. It is translated as CASSQAAMSNQPQHF.